The 3 T cell receptor beta chains below come from one sample, sequenced in a study of neurological immune-mediated disorders. A single record per CDR3 protein comes from TCRdb applying MiXCR to the 5' RACE reads. This sample yields 40,000 or so distinct CDR3 sequences, of which 2.5% are seen a single time; less than 15% belongs to the top ten. The sample taken for sequencing was PBMCs. These receptors all come from a man in his thirties or forties with multiple sclerosis.

Many counts were recorded for this clonotype. CDR3 DNA: TGCGCCAGCAGCTTGGATGGCGGGAGCTCCTACAATGAGCAGTTCTTC. Protein: CASSLDGGSSYNEQFF. V is TRBV5-1 and J is TRBJ2-1; 7 bases line up with TRBD2. Trimming took 0 bases from V and 0 from J; bases not matched to a gene: 3. Germline assignment: CDR1 SGHRS and CDR2 YFSETQ. The CDR3 runs to 16 residues.

This clonotype was recorded at least ten times. V and J are TRBV12-3 or TRBV12-4 and TRBJ1-1, with D perhaps matching TRBD1 (6 bases). The CDR3 spans 14 residues. V lost 3 bases and J lost 5, with 13 bases in between. DNA of the CDR3: TGTGCCAGCAGTTTGGGGGGGCTGGGGACTGAAGCTTTCTTT. Encoded protein: CASSLGGLGTEAFF.

In its sample, this clonotype was seen many times. V and J are TRBV27 and TRBJ1-5; no clear D. The CDR3 has 12 amino acids. Looked up from germline, CDR1 is MNHEY and CDR2 is SMNVEV (reference sequence). V gave up 6 bases and J gave up 3 bases, with 6 bases separating them. The CDR3 region is CASSSPNQPQHF. The CDR3 nucleotides read TGTGCCAGCAGCTCGCCCAATCAGCCCCAGCATTTT.